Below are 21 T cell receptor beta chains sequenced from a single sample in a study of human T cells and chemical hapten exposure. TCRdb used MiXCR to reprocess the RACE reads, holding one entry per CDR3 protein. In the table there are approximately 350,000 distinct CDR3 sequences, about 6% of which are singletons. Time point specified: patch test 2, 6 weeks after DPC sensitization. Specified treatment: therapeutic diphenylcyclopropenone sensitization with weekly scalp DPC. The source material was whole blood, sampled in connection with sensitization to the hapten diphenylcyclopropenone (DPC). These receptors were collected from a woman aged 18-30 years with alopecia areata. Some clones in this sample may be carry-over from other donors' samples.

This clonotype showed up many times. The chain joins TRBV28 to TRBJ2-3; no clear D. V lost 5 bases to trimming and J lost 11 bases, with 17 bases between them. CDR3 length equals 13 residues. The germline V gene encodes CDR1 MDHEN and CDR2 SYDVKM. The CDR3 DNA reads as TGTGCCAGCAGTCCGAACCCCCCTCGTGGGCAGTATTTT. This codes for CASSPNPPRGQYF.

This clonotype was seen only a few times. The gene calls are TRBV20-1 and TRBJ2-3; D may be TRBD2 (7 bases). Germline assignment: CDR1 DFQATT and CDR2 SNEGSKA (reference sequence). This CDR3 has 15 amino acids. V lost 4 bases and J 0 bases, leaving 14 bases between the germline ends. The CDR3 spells CSATQGGASTDTQYF. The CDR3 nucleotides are TGCAGTGCTACCCAAGGGGGGGCTAGCACAGATACGCAGTATTTT.

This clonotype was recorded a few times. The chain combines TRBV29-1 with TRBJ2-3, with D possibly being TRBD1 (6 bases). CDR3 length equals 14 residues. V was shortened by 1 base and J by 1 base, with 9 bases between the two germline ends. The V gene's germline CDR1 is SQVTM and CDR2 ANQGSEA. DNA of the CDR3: TGCAGCGTTGAAGCCGCAGGGGGCACAGATACGCAGTATTTT. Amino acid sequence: CSVEAAGGTDTQYF.

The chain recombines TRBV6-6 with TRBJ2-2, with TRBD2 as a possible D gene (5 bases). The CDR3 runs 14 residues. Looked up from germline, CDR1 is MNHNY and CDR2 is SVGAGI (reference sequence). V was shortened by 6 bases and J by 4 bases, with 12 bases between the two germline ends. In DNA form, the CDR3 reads TGTGCCAGCAGCCGGGGATCGCCCACCGGGGAGCTGTTTTTT. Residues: CASSRGSPTGELFF.

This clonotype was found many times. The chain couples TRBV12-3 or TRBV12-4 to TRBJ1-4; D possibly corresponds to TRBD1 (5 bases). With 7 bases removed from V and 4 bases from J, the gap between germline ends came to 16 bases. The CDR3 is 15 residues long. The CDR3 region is CASTSRDLHNEKLFF. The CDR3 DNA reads TGTGCCAGCACCTCCCGGGACCTGCATAATGAAAAACTGTTTTTT.

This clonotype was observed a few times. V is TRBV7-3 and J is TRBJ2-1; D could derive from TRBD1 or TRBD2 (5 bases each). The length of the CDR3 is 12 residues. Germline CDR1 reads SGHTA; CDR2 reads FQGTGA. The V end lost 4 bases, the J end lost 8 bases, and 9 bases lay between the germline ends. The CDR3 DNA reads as TGTGCCAGCAGCTCGAGAGGGGATGAGCAGTTCTTC. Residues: CASSSRGDEQFF.

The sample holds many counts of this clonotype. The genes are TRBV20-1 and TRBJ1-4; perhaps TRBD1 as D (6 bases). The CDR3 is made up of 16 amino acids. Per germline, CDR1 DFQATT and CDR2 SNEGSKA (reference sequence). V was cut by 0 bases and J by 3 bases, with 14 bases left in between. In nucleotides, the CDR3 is TGCAGTGCTAGAGACCTGAACAGGGTGGCTAATGAAAAACTGTTTTTT. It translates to CSARDLNRVANEKLFF.

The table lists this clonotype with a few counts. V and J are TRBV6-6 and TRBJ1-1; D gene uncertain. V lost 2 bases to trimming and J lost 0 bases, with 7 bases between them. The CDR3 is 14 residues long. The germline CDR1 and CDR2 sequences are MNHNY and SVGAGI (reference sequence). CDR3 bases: TGTGCCAGCAGTTACACACACTTGAACACTGAAGCTTTCTTT. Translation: CASSYTHLNTEAFF.

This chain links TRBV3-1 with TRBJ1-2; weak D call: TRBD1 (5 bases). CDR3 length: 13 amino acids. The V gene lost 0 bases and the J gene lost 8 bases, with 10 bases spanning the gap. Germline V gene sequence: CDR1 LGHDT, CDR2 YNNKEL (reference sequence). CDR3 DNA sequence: TGTGCCAGCAGCCAAGAATCCAGGGCGGGCTACACCTTC. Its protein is CASSQESRAGYTF.

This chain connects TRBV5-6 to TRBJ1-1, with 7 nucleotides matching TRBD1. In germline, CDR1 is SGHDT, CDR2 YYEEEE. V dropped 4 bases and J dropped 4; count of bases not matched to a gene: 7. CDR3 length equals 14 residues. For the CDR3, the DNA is TGTGCCAGCAGCACGTCCAGGGGGGCCACTGAAGCTTTCTTT. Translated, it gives CASSTSRGATEAFF.

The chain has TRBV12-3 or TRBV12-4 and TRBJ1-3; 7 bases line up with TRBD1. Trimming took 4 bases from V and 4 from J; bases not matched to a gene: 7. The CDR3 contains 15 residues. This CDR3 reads CASSSQGQSGNTIYF. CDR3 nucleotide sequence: TGTGCCAGCAGTTCCCAGGGACAGTCCGGAAACACCATATATTTT.

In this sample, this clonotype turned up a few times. The CDR3 DNA reads as TGTGCCAGCAGTTTCGTGAAGGGGCAGTACTTC. This codes for CASSFVKGQYF. This sequence joins TRBV28 and TRBJ2-7; no definite D call. Deletions cut 3 bases from V and 9 bases from J, with 9 bases between. Germline-derived CDR1 and CDR2 are MDHEN and SYDVKM. CDR3 length: 11 residues. Filled out from reference TRBV28 and TRBJ2-7, the complete variable domain reads DVKVTQSSRYLVKRTGEKVFLECVQDMDHENMFWYRQDPGLGLRLIYFSYDVKMKEKGDIPEGYSVSREKKERFSLILESASTNQTSMYLCASSFVKGQYFGPGTRLTVT.

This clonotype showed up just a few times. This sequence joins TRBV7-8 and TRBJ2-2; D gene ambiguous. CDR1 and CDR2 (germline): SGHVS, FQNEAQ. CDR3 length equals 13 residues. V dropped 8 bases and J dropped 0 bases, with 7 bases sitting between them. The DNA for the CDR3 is TGTGCCAGCTTTTCCGCGAACACCGGGGAGCTGTTTTTT. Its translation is CASFSANTGELFF.

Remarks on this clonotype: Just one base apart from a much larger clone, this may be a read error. The CDR3 here is CASRPSLITQYF. In nucleotides, the CDR3 is TGTGCCAGCCGCCCCTCACTAATTACGCAGTATTTT. The J gene is TRBJ2-3, the V gene TRBV14; D is unresolved. The CDR3 contains 12 residues. The V end lost 8 bases, the J end lost 8 bases, and 14 bases lay between the germline ends. Germline lookup yields CDR1 SGHDN and CDR2 FVKESK.

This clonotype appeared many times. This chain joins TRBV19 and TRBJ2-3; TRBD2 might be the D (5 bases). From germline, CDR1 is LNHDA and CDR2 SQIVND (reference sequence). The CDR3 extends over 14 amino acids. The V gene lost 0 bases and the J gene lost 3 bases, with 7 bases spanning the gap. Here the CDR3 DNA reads TGTGCCAGTAGTATAGAGGGGAGAACAGATACGCAGTATTTT. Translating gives CASSIEGRTDTQYF.

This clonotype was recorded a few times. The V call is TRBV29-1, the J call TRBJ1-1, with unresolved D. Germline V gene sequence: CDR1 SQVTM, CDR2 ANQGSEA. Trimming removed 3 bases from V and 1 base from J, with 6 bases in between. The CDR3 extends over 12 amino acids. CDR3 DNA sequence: TGCAGCGTTGATTTAGGGAACACTGAAGCTTTCTTT. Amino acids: CSVDLGNTEAFF.

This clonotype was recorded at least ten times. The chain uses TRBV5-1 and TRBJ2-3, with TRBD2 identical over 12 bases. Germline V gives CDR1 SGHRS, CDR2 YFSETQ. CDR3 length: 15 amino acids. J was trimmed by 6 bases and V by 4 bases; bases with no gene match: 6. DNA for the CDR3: TGCGCCAGCAGCCCAGGACTAGCGGGGTACGATACGCAGTATTTT. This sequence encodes CASSPGLAGYDTQYF.

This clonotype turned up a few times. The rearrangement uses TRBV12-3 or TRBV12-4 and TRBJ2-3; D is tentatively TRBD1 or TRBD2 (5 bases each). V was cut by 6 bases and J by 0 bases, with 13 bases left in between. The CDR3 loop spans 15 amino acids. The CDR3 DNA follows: TGTGCCAGCAGCCCTGGGGACCTTAGCACAGATACGCAGTATTTT. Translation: CASSPGDLSTDTQYF.

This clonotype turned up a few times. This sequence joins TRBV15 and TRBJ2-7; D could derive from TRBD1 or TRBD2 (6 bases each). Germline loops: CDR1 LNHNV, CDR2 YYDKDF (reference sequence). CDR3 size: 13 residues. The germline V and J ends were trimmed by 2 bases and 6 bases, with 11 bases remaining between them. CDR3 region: CATSRSEGGEQYF. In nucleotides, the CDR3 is TGTGCCACCAGCAGATCGGAGGGGGGCGAGCAGTACTTC.

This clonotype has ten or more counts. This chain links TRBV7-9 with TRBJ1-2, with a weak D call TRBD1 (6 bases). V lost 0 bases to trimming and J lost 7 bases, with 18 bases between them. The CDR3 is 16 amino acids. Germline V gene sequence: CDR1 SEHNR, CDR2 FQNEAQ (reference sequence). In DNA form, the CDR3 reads TGTGCCAGCAGCTTAGCGCTTGGAGCGGGGACATCTGGCTACACCTTC. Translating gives CASSLALGAGTSGYTF. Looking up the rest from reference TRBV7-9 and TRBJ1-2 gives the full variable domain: DTGVSQNPRHKITKRGQNVTFRCDPISEHNRLYWYRQTLGQGPEFLTYFQNEAQLEKSRLLSDRFSAERPKGSFSTLEIQRTEQGDSAMYLCASSLALGAGTSGYTFGSGTRLTVV.

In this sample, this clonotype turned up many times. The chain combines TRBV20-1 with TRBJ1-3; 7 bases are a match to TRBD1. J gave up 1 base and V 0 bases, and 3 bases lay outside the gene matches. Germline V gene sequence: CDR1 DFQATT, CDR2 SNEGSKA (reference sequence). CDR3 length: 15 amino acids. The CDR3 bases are TGCAGTGCTAGAGACCAGGGACAGTCTGGAAACACCATATATTTT. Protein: CSARDQGQSGNTIYF.